This TCR beta chain was identified in a study of identical twins. Study-wide findings and caveats: Surplus twin overlap in beta out-of-frame sequences was less pronounced.

In the case of this clonotype: The target antigen is unknown.

The germline V gene encodes CDR1 LNHDA and CDR2 SQIVND (reference sequence). V trimming: 3 bases; J trimming: 4 bases; junction bases outside the gene matches: 5. The CDR3 spans 14 residues. In TCRdb, the 5' RACE reads were re-called with MiXCR into one record per CDR3 protein. The sample consists of 350,000 to 450,000 distinct CDR3 sequences, around a sixth of them appearing once. Sequencing was done on a sample of naive T cells sorted from blood. The source of this sequence is a man aged 45-65 years in good health. This sequence joins TRBV19 and TRBJ1-1, with 7 bases fitting TRBD1. Here the CDR3 DNA reads TGTGCCAGTAGTATGTCAGGGGGAGCCACTGAAGCTTTCTTT. This codes for CASSMSGGATEAFF.